A single sample is the source of the 15 T cell receptor beta chains below, sequenced in a study of T cell responses to AZD1222 COVID-19 vaccine. Clones were sequenced by immunoSEQ multiplex PCR, and TCRdb holds only the in-frame ones, with some missing. The sample holds roughly 140,000 clones, 88% seen once. Material: peripheral blood, obtained 28 days after the second AZD1222 dose. The receptors originated from an adult who received the AZD1222 COVID-19 vaccine.

The CDR3 nucleotides read TGCAGCGCGACCAGCACAGATACGCAGTATTTT. Amino acid sequence: CSATSTDTQYF. V usage is TRBV29-1 and J usage is TRBJ2-3; D is unresolved. CDR1 is SQVTM, CDR2 ANQGSEA, per germline. The CDR3 covers 11 residues. V lost 7 bases and J lost 0, with 5 bases in between.

V and J are TRBV5-1 and TRBJ1-2; 9 nucleotides align to TRBD1. The CDR3 extends over 16 amino acids. V shed 2 bases and J 10 bases; nucleotides not matched to a gene: 15. Per germline, CDR1 SGHRS and CDR2 YFSETQ. The CDR3 DNA reads TGCGCCAGCAGCTTAACAGGGACAGGGCCTAAACCGGTCTACACCTTC. Translated: CASSLTGTGPKPVYTF.

This chain joins TRBV30 and TRBJ2-6; D is undetermined. CDR1 and CDR2 (germline): GTSNPN, SVGIG (reference sequence). The CDR3 has 15 amino acids. Trimming pared 3 bases from V and 0 bases from J, leaving 9 bases between. CDR3 DNA: TGTGCCTGGAGCTCTGGAGCCTCTGGGGCCAACGTCCTGACTTTC. This gives the protein CAWSSGASGANVLTF.

J is TRBJ2-7 and V is TRBV27; 11 bases fit TRBD2. Per germline, CDR1 MNHEY and CDR2 SMNVEV (reference sequence). With V trimmed by 2 bases and J by 3 bases, 12 bases remained unmatched. The CDR3 loop spans 18 amino acids. The CDR3 DNA is TGTGCCAGCAGTTTACTAGTAGGTCTAGCGGGAGGAATCTACGAGCAGTACTTC. Its translation: CASSLLVGLAGGIYEQYF.

The chain has TRBV6-5 and TRBJ1-2, with D possibly TRBD1 on 6 matching bases. CDR3 length: 14 amino acids. Germline V gene sequence: CDR1 MNHEY, CDR2 SVGAGI. Trimming shortened V by 7 bases and J by 5 bases, and 17 bases separated the two germline ends. Here the CDR3 reads CASTKIGGGYGYTF. The DNA for the CDR3 is TGTGCCAGCACTAAAATAGGGGGTGGGTATGGCTACACCTTC.

In its sample, this clone was seen many times. This sequence joins TRBV4-1 and TRBJ2-1; 9 bases match TRBD2. Trimming at V came to 3 bases and at J to 8 bases, leaving 11 bases not matched to a gene. The V gene's germline CDR1 is MGHRA and CDR2 YSYEKL. The CDR3 totals 16 residues. This CDR3 reads CASSHPTSGSSDEQFF. Written as DNA, the CDR3 is TGCGCCAGCAGCCACCCTACTAGCGGGTCCAGTGATGAGCAGTTCTTC.

The genes are TRBV9 and TRBJ1-6, with no clear D. The length of the CDR3 is 12 residues. Germline V CDR1 and CDR2: SGDLS, YYNGEE. V gave up 3 bases and J gave up 10 bases, with 8 bases separating them. CDR3 sequence: CASSASTSPLHF. In nucleotides, the CDR3 is TGTGCCAGCAGCGCAAGTACCTCACCCCTCCACTTT.

The rearrangement links TRBV4-1 to TRBJ2-5; unclear D gene. Between the trimmed V and J ends, which lost 0 bases and 3 bases, there was a span of 8 bases. CDR3 size: 14 residues. CDR1 MGHRA and CDR2 YSYEKL come from the germline V gene. CDR3 nucleotide sequence: TGCGCCAGCAGCCAAGAACAGATCAAAGAGACCCAGTACTTC. Translation gives CASSQEQIKETQYF.

The V gene is TRBV30, the J gene TRBJ2-5; D gene ambiguous. Germline V gives CDR1 GTSNPN, CDR2 SVGIG (reference sequence). The CDR3 runs 11 residues. V dropped 3 bases and J dropped 5 bases, with 7 bases sitting between them. This CDR3 is CAWRGRETQYF. DNA of the CDR3: TGTGCCTGGAGGGGAAGGGAGACCCAGTACTTC.

This chain uses TRBV7-9 with TRBJ1-5, with 8 bases lining up with TRBD1. The CDR3 runs 15 residues. Trimming removed 1 base from V and 2 bases from J; junction bases left unmatched: 1. The germline gives CDR1 SEHNR, CDR2 FQNEAQ (reference sequence). CDR3 protein: CASSLGTGRNQPQHF. DNA of the CDR3: TGTGCCAGCAGCTTAGGGACAGGGCGCAATCAGCCCCAGCATTTT.

The chain joins TRBV19 to TRBJ1-2; 9 bases agree with TRBD1. With 5 bases clipped from V and 4 bases from J, the junction kept 5 bases outside the gene matches. CDR1 and CDR2 (germline): LNHDA, SQIVND (reference sequence). The CDR3 totals 14 residues. CDR3 nucleotides: TGTGCCAGTAGTTCACGGGACAGGGTCTATGGCTACACCTTC. This encodes CASSSRDRVYGYTF.

V usage is TRBV7-2 and J usage is TRBJ1-5, with D unresolved. The CDR3 runs 13 residues. V lost 7 bases, J lost 9 bases, and 16 bases lay in between. CDR1 is SGHTA, CDR2 FQGNSA, per germline. The CDR3: CASTKSPVGPQHF. The CDR3 nucleotides are TGTGCCAGCACCAAATCCCCTGTCGGGCCCCAGCATTTT.

CDR3 loop: CAWSSDTPSQFF. CDR3 DNA sequence: TGTGCCTGGAGTTCCGACACGCCTAGTCAGTTCTTC. The V call is TRBV30, the J call TRBJ2-1; D is undetermined. This CDR3 is built from 12 residues. With 2 bases removed from V and 13 bases from J, the gap between germline ends came to 15 bases. The germline V gene encodes CDR1 GTSNPN and CDR2 SVGIG (reference sequence).

The rearrangement links TRBV24-1 to TRBJ1-5; D is ambiguous. The germline gives CDR1 KGHDR, CDR2 SFDVKD. With 5 bases removed from V and 4 bases from J, the gap between germline ends came to 8 bases. The CDR3 spans 13 residues. This CDR3 is CATSADGNQPQHF. The CDR3 DNA reads TGTGCCACCAGTGCGGACGGAAATCAGCCCCAGCATTTT.

The CDR3 region is CASSWDWVQETQYF. The CDR3 coding sequence is TGTGCCAGCAGCTGGGACTGGGTCCAAGAGACCCAGTACTTC. The V gene is TRBV7-2, the J gene TRBJ2-5; D is possibly TRBD2 (6 bases). V lost 4 bases and J 1 base, leaving 10 bases between the germline ends. CDR1 SGHTA and CDR2 FQGNSA come from the germline V gene. This CDR3 spans 14 amino acids. Based on the CDR3 plus reference TRBV7-2 and TRBJ2-5, the full variable domain is GAGVSQSPSNKVTEKGKDVELRCDPISGHTALYWYRQSLGQGLEFLIYFQGNSAPDKSGLPSDRFSAERTGGSVSTLTIQRTQQEDSAVYLCASSWDWVQETQYFGPGTRLLVL.